The T cell receptor (beta chain) under discussion was sequenced for a study of beta chain features in type 1 diabetes. Study-wide points: Shorter TCRB CDR3s, moderately but significantly so, marked every one of the four CD4+ subsets in Type 1 diabetes patients. When VDJ junctions were examined, type 1 diabetes patients showed fewer insertions and more deletions.

Isolated RNA was reverse transcribed in full, so expressed TCRB transcripts were sequenced. Data came from immunoSEQ multiplex PCR; TCRdb stores just in-frame clones and leaves some out. The table includes about 640,000 clones, about an eighth detected once. There are 14 residues in the CDR3. CDR1 and CDR2 from the germline V gene are SEHNR and FQNEAQ (reference sequence). V gave up 6 bases and J gave up 8 bases, with 14 bases separating them. Remarks on this clone: Its antigen is unidentified.

Material for sequencing was naive CD4+ T cells from blood. The sequence came from a man aged 25 to 40 with type 1 diabetes. The genes are TRBV7-9 and TRBJ1-6; weak D call: TRBD1 (6 bases). DNA of the CDR3: TGTGCCAGCAGTCCCGGGACAAAAGATTCACCCCTCCACTTT. It encodes CASSPGTKDSPLHF.